These 4 T cell receptor beta chains were sequenced from one sample in a study of blood T cell repertoires in COVID-19. The protocol was immunoSEQ multiplex PCR, while the TCRdb copy is restricted to in-frame clones and leaves out a portion. The data contain 150,000 or so clones, 75% to 90% of them singletons. The source material was peripheral blood. These receptors were obtained from a human donor with acute or convalescent COVID-19. The donor label of this sample is uncertain.

V is TRBV6-6 and J is TRBJ2-7; D might be TRBD2 (6 bases). The CDR3 totals 13 residues. Trimming cost V 9 bases and J 4 bases, with 16 bases left between them. The V gene's germline CDR1 is MNHNY and CDR2 SVGAGI (reference sequence). CDR3 sequence: CASTRDGGYEQYF. The CDR3 nucleotides read TGTGCCAGTACGCGGGACGGAGGGTACGAGCAGTACTTC.

V usage is TRBV20-1 and J usage is TRBJ1-4; possible D gene TRBD1, 5 bases. V lost 3 bases to trimming and J lost 0 bases, with 14 bases between them. The CDR3 totals 16 residues. CDR1 DFQATT and CDR2 SNEGSKA come from the germline V gene (reference sequence). The CDR3 DNA reads as TGCAGTGCTAGTGGTGGACACTACGCAACTAATGAAAAACTGTTTTTT. Translation: CSASGGHYATNEKLFF.

The genes are TRBV6-5 and TRBJ2-7, with D possibly being TRBD1 (5 bases). CDR1 and CDR2 (germline): MNHEY, SVGAGI. This CDR3 is built from 14 residues. Trimming took 0 bases from V and 2 from J, leaving 8 bases between them. The CDR3: CASSYSGATYEQYF. CDR3 sequence (DNA): TGTGCCAGCAGTTACTCAGGGGCAACCTACGAGCAGTACTTC.

The chain links TRBV2 to TRBJ1-2; tentative D call: TRBD1 (5 bases). Per germline, CDR1 SNHLY and CDR2 FYNNEI. This CDR3 contains 19 residues. The V and J ends lost 6 bases and 2 bases respectively, with 28 bases between them. DNA of the CDR3: TGTGCCAGCAGGGGGGATGGAGGGGCCTACATACCAGGAAACTATGGCTACACCTTC. This translates into CASRGDGGAYIPGNYGYTF.